The 22 T cell receptor beta chains below come from one sample, sequenced in a study of OX40 agonist ivuxolimab in advanced cancers. Measured with immunoSEQ multiplex PCR; TCRdb has only the in-frame clones, and not every one. The data hold 25,000 to 40,000 clones, with 85% to 95% observed a single time. Here the sequenced sample was CD4+ or CD8+ T cells sorted from blood, taken in a trial of the OX40 agonist ivuxolimab. The receptors come from an adult with an advanced solid tumor such as melanoma, head and neck, liver or kidney cancer.

The chain carries TRBV6-5 and TRBJ1-2; D uncertain. V was trimmed by 0 bases and J by 6 bases, leaving 8 bases between them. This CDR3 has 13 residues. The germline gives CDR1 MNHEY, CDR2 SVGAGI. The CDR3: CASSYSSGNGYTF. CDR3 bases: TGTGCCAGCAGTTACTCGTCCGGAAATGGCTACACCTTC.

The rearrangement uses TRBV5-8 and TRBJ1-2; 7 nucleotides agree with TRBD1. CDR1 SGHTS and CDR2 YDEGEE come from the germline V gene. The CDR3 totals 16 residues. With 3 bases clipped from V and 3 bases from J, the junction kept 11 bases outside the gene matches. The CDR3: CASSSATQGVDYGYTF. The CDR3 DNA reads TGTGCCAGCAGCTCCGCCACCCAGGGGGTCGACTATGGCTACACCTTC.

The chain employs TRBV28 and TRBJ1-5, with a tentative D call TRBD1 (5 bases). The V and J ends lost 6 bases and 11 bases respectively, with 23 bases between them. This CDR3 is built from 15 residues. The germline V gene has CDR1 MDHEN and CDR2 SYDVKM. Written as DNA, the CDR3 is TGTGCCAGCAGCCCAGGGTTGGGCCGGTCGTCTTCCCAGCATTTT. Protein: CASSPGLGRSSSQHF.

V gene TRBV5-1 combines with J gene TRBJ1-3, with a possible D match to TRBD1 (6 bases). V was cut by 2 bases and J by 0 bases, with 15 bases left in between. This CDR3 has 17 residues. Germline V lookup: CDR1 SGHRS, CDR2 YFSETQ. CDR3 amino acids: CASSFSGTGSSGNTIYF. CDR3 coding DNA: TGCGCCAGCAGCTTTTCGGGCACAGGGAGCTCTGGAAACACCATATATTTT.

The rearrangement joins TRBV27 to TRBJ1-5, with D hard to call. Germline V gene data show CDR1 as MNHEY and CDR2 as SMNVEV (reference sequence). Trimming stripped 2 bases from V and 7 bases from J, with 15 bases between. CDR3 size: 15 residues. CDR3 sequence: CASSLVARVGQPQHF. Written as DNA, the CDR3 is TGTGCCAGCAGTTTAGTGGCCCGGGTCGGACAGCCCCAGCATTTT.

The rearrangement links TRBV30 to TRBJ1-1; no clear D. Trimming shortened V by 0 bases and J by 4 bases, and 9 bases separated the two germline ends. Looked up from germline, CDR1 is GTSNPN and CDR2 is SVGIG (reference sequence). The CDR3 sequence is 13 residues long. CDR3 DNA: TGTGCCTGGAGTGTCTGGGGTAGCACTGAAGCTTTCTTT. Encoded protein: CAWSVWGSTEAFF. Using reference TRBV30 and TRBJ1-1 for the parts outside the CDR3, the full variable domain is SQTIHQWPATLVQPVGSPLSLECTVEGTSNPNLYWYRQAAGRGLQLLFYSVGIGQISSEVPQNLSASRPQDRQFILSSKKLLLSDSGFYLCAWSVWGSTEAFFGQGTRLTVV.

This chain links TRBV27 with TRBJ2-3; D is uncertain. The CDR3 is 14 amino acids. V shed 3 bases and J shed 0 bases, with 7 bases lying between them. Germline assignment: CDR1 MNHEY and CDR2 SMNVEV (reference sequence). The CDR3 protein is CASSFGFSTDTQYF. As DNA, the CDR3 is TGTGCCAGCAGTTTCGGTTTTAGCACAGATACGCAGTATTTT.

The chain has TRBV9 and TRBJ2-3, with D maybe TRBD2 (6 bases). CDR1 is SGDLS, CDR2 YYNGEE, per germline. The CDR3 extends over 15 amino acids. V was pared by 3 bases and J by 5 bases, with 16 bases between. The CDR3 DNA reads TGTGCCAGCAGCGAACCGACTAGGTGGGGAGATACGCAGTATTTT. It codes for CASSEPTRWGDTQYF.

The CDR3 DNA reads TGTGCCAGCAGGGGGACTCGGGACAGCTACTCTGGAAACACCATATATTTT. Protein: CASRGTRDSYSGNTIYF. V gene TRBV2 combines with J gene TRBJ1-3; 7 positions agree with TRBD1. J was trimmed by 0 bases and V by 6 bases; bases with no gene match: 11. The germline V gene encodes CDR1 SNHLY and CDR2 FYNNEI. This CDR3 region has 17 residues.

This chain connects TRBV19 to TRBJ2-2; TRBD1 agrees at 9 bases. Trimming removed 4 bases from V and 4 bases from J; junction bases left unmatched: 7. CDR3 length equals 16 residues. Germline CDR1 and CDR2: LNHDA and SQIVND (reference sequence). This chain's CDR3 is CASSTRTGVLTGELFF. The CDR3 nucleotides are TGTGCCAGTAGTACCCGGACAGGGGTGCTCACCGGGGAGCTGTTTTTT.

The chain joins TRBV27 to TRBJ2-1; TRBD2 agrees at 8 bases. V lost 0 bases and J lost 2; bases outside the gene matches: 3. Germline V gives CDR1 MNHEY, CDR2 SMNVEV (reference sequence). This CDR3 has 16 residues. This CDR3 is CASSLSSGAAYNEQFF. The CDR3 bases are TGTGCCAGCAGTTTATCTAGCGGGGCAGCCTACAATGAGCAGTTCTTC.

V usage is TRBV5-1 and J usage is TRBJ1-2; D is possibly TRBD1 (6 bases). Germline V gene lookup returns CDR1 SGHRS and CDR2 YFSETQ. With 4 bases removed from V and 3 bases from J, the gap between germline ends came to 16 bases. The CDR3 has 15 amino acids. CDR3 sequence reads: CASSPSVPGDYGYTF. CDR3 bases: TGCGCCAGCAGCCCCTCGGTACCAGGGGACTATGGCTACACCTTC.

The chain couples TRBV27 to TRBJ1-2; D call uncertain. The ends were cut back, 3 bases at V and 6 bases at J, with 14 bases in the middle. Per germline, CDR1 MNHEY and CDR2 SMNVEV (reference sequence). The CDR3 sequence is 14 residues long. CDR3 region: CASSFTPPLDGYTF. CDR3 sequence (DNA): TGTGCCAGCAGTTTCACCCCTCCCTTAGATGGCTACACCTTC.

This clone was observed a handful of times. The chain couples TRBV6-6 to TRBJ1-6; D not resolved. Germline V gene data show CDR1 as MNHNY and CDR2 as SVGAGI (reference sequence). This CDR3 spans 13 amino acids. V shed 8 bases and J shed 0 bases, with 5 bases lying between them. This chain's CDR3 is CASGSSYNSPLHF. The CDR3 bases are TGTGCCAGCGGTAGCTCCTATAATTCACCCCTCCACTTT.

The gene calls are TRBV5-1 and TRBJ2-7; 10 bases match TRBD1. The CDR3 length is 14 residues. With 0 bases clipped from V and 6 bases from J, the junction kept 3 bases outside the gene matches. The V gene's germline CDR1 is SGHRS and CDR2 YFSETQ. This chain's CDR3 is CASSLEGQGTEQYV. CDR3 nucleotides: TGCGCCAGCAGCTTGGAGGGACAGGGGACCGAGCAGTACGTC.

The rearrangement joins TRBV4-3 to TRBJ1-1; D uncertain. The V gene lost 3 bases and the J gene lost 0 bases, with 14 bases spanning the gap. This CDR3 spans 16 amino acids. Per the germline V gene, CDR1 is LGHNA and CDR2 is YSLEER. The CDR3 DNA is TGCGCCAGCAGCCAGGGCTCTGAGGGAGTGAACACTGAAGCTTTCTTT. Translated, it gives CASSQGSEGVNTEAFF.

The CDR3 reads CSAKVREKLFF. CDR3 sequence (DNA): TGCAGTGCTAAAGTACGGGAAAAACTGTTTTTT. V gene TRBV20-1 combines with J gene TRBJ1-4, with D unclear. Germline CDR1 DFQATT, CDR2 SNEGSKA (reference sequence). The length of the CDR3 is 11 residues. V lost 4 bases and J 8 bases, leaving 8 bases between the germline ends.

This clone is labeled medium-sized. The rearrangement links TRBV12-5 to TRBJ2-1; no clear D gene. Trimming pared 2 bases from V and 0 bases from J, leaving 5 bases between. Germline V gives CDR1 LGHNT, CDR2 FRNRAP. The CDR3 totals 14 residues. In DNA, the CDR3 is TGTGCTAGTGGTTTGTTTGGCTCCTACAATGAGCAGTTCTTC. Translated, it gives CASGLFGSYNEQFF. Combining the CDR3 with reference TRBV12-5 and TRBJ2-1 gives the whole variable domain DARVTQTPRHKVTEMGQEVTMRCQPILGHNTVFWYRQTMMQGLELLAYFRNRAPLDDSGMPKDRFSAEMPDATLATLKIQPSEPRDSAVYFCASGLFGSYNEQFFGPGTRLTVL.

V usage is TRBV29-1 and J usage is TRBJ2-1; the D gene could be TRBD1 or TRBD2 (5 bases each). This CDR3 has 11 residues. CDR1 SQVTM and CDR2 ANQGSEA come from the germline V gene. Trimming shortened V by 3 bases and J by 9 bases, and 9 bases separated the two germline ends. The CDR3 here is CSVDRGSEQFF. In nucleotides, the CDR3 is TGCAGCGTTGACCGGGGCAGTGAGCAGTTCTTC.

This sequence joins TRBV5-4 and TRBJ2-3; a weak D match, TRBD2 (5 bases). The V gene's germline CDR1 is SGHNT and CDR2 YYREEE (reference sequence). The length of the CDR3 is 15 residues. The germline V and J ends were trimmed by 0 bases and 1 base, with 9 bases remaining between them. The CDR3: CASSLAGRGTDTQYF. The CDR3 region has the DNA TGTGCCAGCAGCTTGGCCGGGCGGGGCACAGATACGCAGTATTTT.

CDR3 loop: CASSLGQAYEQFF. CDR3 bases: TGTGCCAGCAGCTTAGGTCAGGCCTATGAGCAGTTCTTC. The gene calls are TRBV7-8 and TRBJ2-1; D not resolved. V was trimmed by 1 base and J by 8 bases, leaving 9 bases between them. The CDR3 totals 13 residues. Per germline, CDR1 SGHVS and CDR2 FQNEAQ.

The chain links TRBV7-9 to TRBJ2-5; maybe TRBD1 (6 bases). This CDR3 contains 16 residues. CDR1 is SEHNR and CDR2 is FQNEAQ in the germline V gene (reference sequence). The V gene lost 4 bases and the J gene lost 5 bases, with 20 bases spanning the gap. The CDR3 here is CASSSWGRGRLETQYF. The CDR3 nucleotides read TGTGCCAGCAGCTCTTGGGGAAGGGGGAGATTGGAGACCCAGTACTTC.